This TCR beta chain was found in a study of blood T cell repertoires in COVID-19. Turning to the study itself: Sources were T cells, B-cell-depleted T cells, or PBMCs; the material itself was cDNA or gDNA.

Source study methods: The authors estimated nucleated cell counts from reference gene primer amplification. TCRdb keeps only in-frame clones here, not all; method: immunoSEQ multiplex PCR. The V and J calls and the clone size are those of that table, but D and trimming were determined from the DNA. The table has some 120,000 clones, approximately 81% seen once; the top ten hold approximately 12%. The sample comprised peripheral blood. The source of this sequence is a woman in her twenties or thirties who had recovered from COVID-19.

The CDR3 DNA follows: TGTGCCAGCAGCTTAAAACTAGGTAAAGACGAGCAGTTCTTC. This sequence encodes CASSLKLGKDEQFF. The chain is built from TRBV7-3 and TRBJ2-1; perhaps TRBD2 as D (5 bases). From germline, CDR1 is SGHTA and CDR2 FQGTGA. Trimming left V 1 base short and J 10 bases short, with 14 bases between. The CDR3 extends over 14 amino acids.